The rows below give T cell receptor beta chains drawn from one sample of a study of blood T cell repertoires in COVID-19. Some clones are missing from TCRdb's copy, which holds only in-frame ones; the method was immunoSEQ multiplex PCR. Altogether 200,000 to 300,000 clones are present, approximately 82% being singletons, with the ten largest covering 2% to 2.5%. The sequenced sample consisted of peripheral blood. These receptors were taken from a middle-aged man who had recovered from COVID-19. Each CDR3 is given with its conserved first and last residue. D genes are given only for firm matches. Clone size is not always given. Where it is, it says once, few, many or a class for expanded clones.

size	J	V	D	CDR3	DNA
-	TRBJ1-1	TRBV19	TRBD1	CAIRPRDRVGTEAFF	TGTGCCATTCGCCCCCGGGACAGGGTGGGCACTGAAGCTTTCTTT
-	TRBJ1-3	TRBV7-2	-	CASSLHGSGNTIYF	TGTGCCAGCAGCTTACACGGGTCTGGAAACACCATATATTTT
-	TRBJ1-4	TRBV7-9	TRBD1	CASSPGDRASEKLFF	TGTGCCAGCAGCCCCGGGGACAGGGCGAGTGAAAAACTGTTTTTT
few	TRBJ1-6	TRBV9	TRBD1	CASSAGDSYNSPLHF	TGTGCCAGCAGCGCAGGGGACAGCTATAATTCACCCCTCCACTTT
once	TRBJ2-7	TRBV3-1/TRBV3-2	-	CASSQSHYEQYF	TGTGCCAGCAGCCAGTCCCACTACGAGCAGTACTTC
-	TRBJ1-1	TRBV7-8	-	CASSLRGKESTEAFF	TGTGCCAGCAGCCTAAGGGGTAAGGAAAGCACTGAAGCTTTCTTT
-	TRBJ2-7	TRBV5-5	-	CASSLAKSYEQYF	TGTGCCAGCAGCTTGGCCAAGAGCTACGAGCAGTACTTC
-	TRBJ2-7	TRBV6-2/TRBV6-3	-	CASSYGGHLTGEQYF	TGTGCCAGCAGTTACGGTGGACACTTGACCGGCGAGCAGTACTTC
-	TRBJ2-3	TRBV23-1	TRBD2	CASSQSEGLAGGKGTDTQYF	TGCGCCAGCAGTCAATCGGAGGGACTAGCGGGAGGCAAGGGCACAGATACGCAGTATTTT
-	TRBJ1-2	TRBV7-9	-	CASSWAVQGYTF	TGTGCCAGCAGTTGGGCAGTTCAAGGCTACACCTTC
-	TRBJ2-7	TRBV6-2/TRBV6-3	-	CASSRLYYEQYF	TGTGCCAGCAGTCGACTATACTACGAGCAGTACTTC
-	TRBJ1-2	TRBV6-2/TRBV6-3	-	CASSYRSAIWGYTF	TGTGCCAGCAGTTACCGGTCTGCTATATGGGGCTACACCTTC
-	TRBJ2-7	TRBV19	-	CASSMIQGPAYEQYF	TGTGCCAGTAGTATGATTCAGGGGCCGGCCTACGAGCAGTACTTC
few	TRBJ2-3	TRBV7-6	TRBD2	CASSATFSGGAMQYF	TGTGCCAGCAGCGCCACATTCAGCGGGGGGGCCATGCAGTATTTT
-	TRBJ1-1	TRBV27	TRBD1	CATNPDRGPEAFF	TGTGCCACCAACCCGGACAGGGGCCCTGAAGCTTTCTTT
-	TRBJ1-1	TRBV4-1	-	CASSQNTGTEAFF	TGCGCCAGCAGCCAAAATACGGGTACTGAAGCTTTCTTT
-	TRBJ1-5	TRBV9	TRBD1	CASSVAGGQGPQHF	TGTGCCAGCAGCGTAGCCGGGGGACAGGGACCCCAGCATTTT
-	TRBJ2-3	TRBV2	-	CASRGLEASTDTQYF	TGTGCCAGCAGAGGACTCGAAGCTAGCACAGATACGCAGTATTTT
-	TRBJ2-7	TRBV4-1	-	CASSQDLRGYEQYF	TGCGCCAGCAGCCAAGATCTTAGAGGCTACGAGCAGTACTTC
-	TRBJ1-1	TRBV7-8	TRBD1	CASSLRPDRVVVNTEAFF	TGTGCCAGCAGCCTCAGACCCGACAGGGTGGTCGTGAACACTGAAGCTTTCTTT
-	TRBJ1-3	TRBV9	TRBD1	CASSDHPGTGSSGNTIYF	TGTGCCAGCAGCGACCACCCCGGGACAGGGAGCTCTGGAAACACCATATATTTT
-	TRBJ2-7	TRBV6-6	TRBD1	CASSSPTGGDLSQYF	TGTGCCAGCAGTTCCCCGACAGGGGGCGATTTGTCGCAGTACTTC
-	TRBJ2-3	TRBV5-8	TRBD2	CASSLGGGRPTDTQYF	TGTGCCAGCAGCCTAGGTGGCGGGAGGCCCACAGATACGCAGTATTTT
-	TRBJ1-1	TRBV11-2	-	CASSLGRNTEAFF	TGTGCCAGCAGCTTAGGTAGAAACACTGAAGCTTTCTTT
-	TRBJ2-6	TRBV7-6	TRBD2	CASSRGTSGSYSGANVLTF	TGTGCCAGCAGCCGAGGGACTAGCGGTAGTTACTCTGGGGCCAACGTCCTGACTTTC
few	TRBJ2-7	TRBV30	TRBD1	CAWSTGTGSYEQYF	TGTGCCTGGAGCACCGGGACAGGCTCCTACGAGCAGTACTTC
-	TRBJ2-1	TRBV5-4	TRBD1	CASSTRTGGVRNEQFF	TGTGCCAGCAGCACCCGGACAGGGGGCGTTAGAAATGAGCAGTTCTTC
-	TRBJ2-3	TRBV5-1	TRBD2	CASSSGLAGRTDTQYF	TGCGCCAGCAGCTCCGGACTAGCGGGACGCACAGATACGCAGTATTTT
-	TRBJ1-6	TRBV18	-	CASSPSNSPLHF	TGTGCCAGCTCACCCAGTAATTCACCCCTCCACTTT
once	TRBJ1-5	TRBV5-7	-	CASEPPGFNQPQHF	TGTGCCAGCGAACCGCCGGGGTTCAATCAGCCCCAGCATTTT
-	TRBJ2-2	TRBV7-9	-	CASSLFVTGELFF	TGTGCCAGCAGCTTATTCGTGACCGGGGAGCTGTTTTTT
-	TRBJ1-5	TRBV4-3	TRBD1	CASSQRAVQGRGQPQHF	TGCGCCAGCAGCCAGCGCGCCGTACAGGGGCGGGGACAGCCCCAGCATTTT
-	TRBJ2-6	TRBV6-5	-	CATQRGSGANVLTF	TGTGCCACCCAGCGAGGTTCTGGGGCCAACGTCCTGACTTTC
-	TRBJ1-2	TRBV19	-	CASSNRRAGYTF	TGTGCCAGTAGTAATAGGAGGGCTGGCTACACCTTC
-	TRBJ1-2	TRBV7-9	-	CASVGDGRGGYTF	TGTGCCAGCGTTGGGGATGGACGGGGAGGCTACACCTTC
-	TRBJ2-1	TRBV2	TRBD2	CASSNKRGGFHEQFF	TGTGCCAGCAGTAACAAGCGGGGGGGCTTCCATGAGCAGTTCTTC
once	TRBJ1-1	TRBV30	-	CAWSVGRTEAFF	TGTGCCTGGAGTGTAGGGAGGACTGAAGCTTTCTTT
few	TRBJ2-7	TRBV19	TRBD1	CASSPTLGQGSPYEQYF	TGTGCCAGTAGTCCCACCCTCGGACAGGGGAGCCCCTACGAGCAGTACTTC
-	TRBJ2-3	TRBV4-3	TRBD1	CASSSGTGKTDTQYF	TGCGCCAGCAGCTCCGGGACAGGGAAAACAGATACGCAGTATTTT
-	TRBJ2-7	TRBV5-6	-	CASSLFGTQSSYEQYF	TGTGCCAGCAGCTTGTTCGGGACTCAGAGCTCCTACGAGCAGTACTTC
-	TRBJ2-3	TRBV2	TRBD2	CASKLRLAGGPGADTQYF	TGTGCCAGCAAACTTCGACTAGCGGGAGGGCCGGGGGCAGATACGCAGTATTTT
-	TRBJ1-2	TRBV30	-	CAWSAGTLGGYTF	TGTGCCTGGAGTGCCGGGACTCTCGGCGGCTACACCTTC
-	TRBJ2-6	TRBV4-1	TRBD1	CASSRDRAGANVLTF	TGCGCCAGCAGCCGAGACAGGGCTGGGGCCAACGTCCTGACTTTC
-	TRBJ1-2	TRBV27	TRBD1	CASSYTQGRGGYTF	TGTGCCAGCAGCTATACACAGGGGCGAGGAGGCTACACCTTC
-	TRBJ2-5	TRBV5-1	TRBD2	CASSGTGLADQETQYF	TGCGCCAGCAGCGGAACTGGACTAGCGGACCAAGAGACCCAGTACTTC
once	TRBJ2-5	TRBV14	-	CASSQDYAGYGTQYF	TGTGCCAGCAGCCAAGATTATGCAGGGTATGGGACCCAGTACTTC
-	TRBJ1-5	TRBV5-5	TRBD1	CASSQSWDRATGPQHF	TGTGCCAGCAGCCAAAGTTGGGACAGGGCGACGGGGCCCCAGCATTTT
once	TRBJ1-2	TRBV6-1	-	CASSAPRSRGGYGYTF	TGTGCCAGCAGTGCCCCCCGGTCGAGAGGGGGCTATGGCTACACCTTC
-	TRBJ2-3	TRBV2	TRBD2	CASTGAGGTDTQYF	TGTGCCAGCACTGGAGCGGGAGGCACAGATACGCAGTATTTT
-	TRBJ1-5	TRBV19	-	CASSIVFGSNQPQHF	TGTGCCAGTAGTATAGTTTTCGGGAGCAATCAGCCCCAGCATTTT